One sample yielded the 30 T cell receptor beta chains listed below, sequenced in a study of cytomegalovirus exposure and HLA in healthy donors. 60 Vbeta and 13 Jbeta primers were used in PCR. Clones were read by immunoSEQ multiplex PCR, and TCRdb kept only the in-frame ones, dropping some. The sample has about 130,000 clones, 60% to 85% seen once. Sequencing used PBMCs. These receptors were taken from a woman aged 35 to 49 in good health and CMV-seronegative.

The chain couples TRBV4-3 to TRBJ2-1; D uncertain. The CDR3 spans 15 residues. The V end was cut by 4 bases, the J end by 0 bases, with 10 bases between. CDR1 is LGHNA and CDR2 is YSLEER in the germline V gene. The CDR3 sequence: CASSLDQISYNEQFF. CDR3 DNA sequence: TGCGCCAGCAGCCTAGACCAAATCTCCTACAATGAGCAGTTCTTC.

The V gene is TRBV19, the J gene TRBJ2-3; possible D gene TRBD1, 5 bases. The CDR3 totals 12 residues. In germline, CDR1 is LNHDA, CDR2 SQIVND (reference sequence). The V and J ends lost 3 bases and 6 bases respectively, with 7 bases between them. CDR3: CASSMGRDTQYF. CDR3 DNA sequence: TGTGCCAGTAGTATGGGGCGGGATACGCAGTATTTT.

This clone turned up a few times. The rearrangement uses TRBV5-6 and TRBJ2-7, with no clear D. The CDR3 loop spans 12 amino acids. Per the germline V gene, CDR1 is SGHDT and CDR2 is YYEEEE. The V and J ends lost 0 bases and 3 bases respectively, with 4 bases between them. Written as DNA, the CDR3 is TGTGCCAGCAGCTTGGACTTCTACGAGCAGTACTTC. This codes for CASSLDFYEQYF.

The chain carries TRBV10-1 and TRBJ1-1; no reliable D call. V was pared by 8 bases and J by 1 base, with 17 bases between. Germline lookup yields CDR1 WNHNN and CDR2 SYGVQD (reference sequence). This CDR3 is 15 amino acids long. The CDR3 spells CASRHAVGANTEAFF. In DNA, the CDR3 is TGCGCCAGCCGACATGCCGTGGGTGCGAACACTGAAGCTTTCTTT.

The chain carries TRBV5-6 and TRBJ2-3; D remains ambiguous. Germline CDR1 is SGHDT and CDR2 is YYEEEE. The V and J ends lost 1 base and 3 bases respectively, with 12 bases between them. The CDR3 has 15 residues. DNA of the CDR3: TGTGCCAGCAGCTTGACAGTCGGATTTACAGATACGCAGTATTTT. Protein sequence: CASSLTVGFTDTQYF.

A few counts support this clone. This sequence joins TRBV25-1 and TRBJ2-6; TRBD1 might be the D (6 bases). Germline-derived CDR1 and CDR2 are MGHDK and SYGVNS. CDR3 length: 17 amino acids. Deletions cut 1 base from V and 3 bases from J, with 13 bases between. The chain's CDR3 is CASSELPTGSGANVLTF. CDR3 coding DNA: TGTGCCAGCAGTGAATTACCGACAGGCAGTGGGGCCAACGTCCTGACTTTC.

This chain connects TRBV11-2 to TRBJ2-3; TRBD2 might be the D (6 bases). This CDR3 region has 14 residues. In germline, CDR1 is SGHAT, CDR2 FQNNGV. V was pared by 3 bases and J by 2 bases, with 9 bases between. CDR3 DNA sequence: TGTGCCAGCAGCTTTAGCGGCTTCACAGATACGCAGTATTTT. Its protein is CASSFSGFTDTQYF.

The V gene is TRBV15, the J gene TRBJ2-6; 7 bases fit TRBD1. Germline trimming cut 6 bases from V and 2 bases from J; bases unmatched to any gene: 1. The CDR3 contains 14 residues. Germline lookup yields CDR1 LNHNV and CDR2 YYDKDF (reference sequence). The chain's CDR3 is CATRQGTGANVLTF. In nucleotides, the CDR3 is TGTGCCACCAGACAGGGGACTGGGGCCAACGTCCTGACTTTC.

J is TRBJ2-2 and V is TRBV5-4, with D tentatively TRBD2 (6 bases). V was cut by 2 bases and J by 3 bases, with 11 bases left in between. The germline V gene encodes CDR1 SGHNT and CDR2 YYREEE (reference sequence). CDR3 size: 15 residues. The DNA of the CDR3 is TGTGCCAGCAGCTTTCGGCGGGGCGACACCGGGGAGCTGTTTTTT. As protein: CASSFRRGDTGELFF.

This clone was observed a few times. The V and J genes are TRBV7-9 and TRBJ1-1, with 8 bases aligning to TRBD1. The CDR3 sequence is 13 residues long. CDR1 and CDR2 (germline): SEHNR, FQNEAQ (reference sequence). V lost 1 base and J lost 10; bases outside the gene matches: 5. CDR3 protein: CASSLGRGQAAFF. The CDR3 DNA is TGTGCCAGCAGCTTAGGGAGGGGACAGGCAGCTTTCTTT.

This clone came up once. The chain joins TRBV11-2 to TRBJ1-4; 8 positions agree with TRBD1. The CDR3 has 17 residues. Trimming removed 5 bases from V and 0 bases from J; junction bases left unmatched: 8. Germline CDR1 and CDR2: SGHAT and FQNNGV. CDR3 DNA: TGTGCCAGCAGCCGCGGACAGGGCGGATCAACTAATGAAAAACTGTTTTTT. Its protein product is CASSRGQGGSTNEKLFF.

The chain recombines TRBV19 with TRBJ2-5, with 8 bases fitting TRBD1. From germline, CDR1 is LNHDA and CDR2 SQIVND (reference sequence). The CDR3 has 14 residues. V trimming: 5 bases; J trimming: 2 bases; junction bases outside the gene matches: 4. CDR3 nucleotides: TGTGCCAGTAGTCTTTGGACAGGGCAAGAGACCCAGTACTTC. It is translated as CASSLWTGQETQYF.

J is TRBJ1-2 and V is TRBV7-2; TRBD1 aligns across 7 bases. V was clipped by 3 bases and J by 4 bases; unmatched bases: 5. CDR3 length equals 14 residues. Germline lookup yields CDR1 SGHTA and CDR2 FQGNSA. CDR3 DNA: TGTGCCAGCAGCTTGGGACAGACCGTCTATGGCTACACCTTC. Protein product: CASSLGQTVYGYTF.

The CDR3 DNA reads TGTGCCAGCAGCCCTCGCCTAGCGGGCACAGATACGCAGTATTTT. Translated: CASSPRLAGTDTQYF. The chain uses TRBV7-8 and TRBJ2-3; 7 positions agree with TRBD2. Germline V lookup: CDR1 SGHVS, CDR2 FQNEAQ. V shed 5 bases and J 1 base; nucleotides not matched to a gene: 6. The CDR3 length is 15 residues.

This clone came up a few times. The gene calls are TRBV25-1 and TRBJ2-3, with a weak D call TRBD2 (5 bases). CDR1 MGHDK and CDR2 SYGVNS come from the germline V gene. This CDR3 contains 14 residues. V was cut by 2 bases and J by 3 bases, with 9 bases left in between. The CDR3 here is CASSEEGSTDTQYF. As DNA, the CDR3 is TGTGCCAGCAGTGAAGAGGGATCGACAGATACGCAGTATTTT.

The V and J genes are TRBV29-1 and TRBJ1-2; 10 bases are shared with TRBD1. This CDR3 has 14 amino acids. Trimming cost V 4 bases and J 3 bases; bases outside gene matches: 5. Germline V CDR1 and CDR2: SQVTM, ANQGSEA. The CDR3, as DNA: TGCAGCGTTGGAGGGACAGGGGAAGACTATGGCTACACCTTC. It yields the protein CSVGGTGEDYGYTF.

This clone has a single count. The gene calls are TRBV6-5 and TRBJ1-2, with 7 bases lining up with TRBD1. Germline V gene lookup returns CDR1 MNHEY and CDR2 SVGAGI. V shed 5 bases and J 0 bases; nucleotides not matched to a gene: 6. The CDR3 covers 15 residues. CDR3 in amino acids: CASSRPGQTNYGYTF. CDR3 coding DNA: TGTGCCAGCAGTCGACCGGGACAGACTAACTATGGCTACACCTTC.

The chain has TRBV5-1 and TRBJ2-7; perhaps TRBD1 as D (5 bases). Germline values: CDR1 SGHRS, CDR2 YFSETQ. The CDR3 sequence is 14 residues long. Trimming left V 1 base short and J 2 bases short, with 10 bases between. CDR3 in DNA: TGCGCCAGCAGCTTGAACAGGCAGACCTACGAGCAGTACTTC. The encoded protein is CASSLNRQTYEQYF. Full variable domain (rest looked up from reference TRBV5-1 and TRBJ2-7): KAGVTQTPRYLIKTRGQQVTLSCSPISGHRSVSWYQQTPGQGLQFLFEYFSETQRNKGNFPGRFSGRQFSNSRSEMNVSTLELGDSALYLCASSLNRQTYEQYFGPGTRLTVT.

The gene calls are TRBV2 and TRBJ2-4; 12 nucleotides line up with TRBD2. Germline-derived CDR1 and CDR2 are SNHLY and FYNNEI. After removal of 1 base from V and 9 bases from J, the junction contained 10 bases not matched to a gene. There are 17 residues in the CDR3. In DNA, the CDR3 is TGTGCCAGCAGTGAAGACGCACTAGCGGGGGGCGGGGGCATTCAGTACTTC. Translating gives CASSEDALAGGGGIQYF. The full variable domain, its missing parts supplied by reference TRBV2 and TRBJ2-4, is EPEVTQTPSHQVTQMGQEVILRCVPISNHLYFYWYRQILGQKVEFLVSFYNNEISEKSEIFDDQFSVERPDGSNFTLKIRSTKLEDSAMYFCASSEDALAGGGGIQYFGAGTRLSVL.

The chain carries TRBV7-9 and TRBJ2-1, with TRBD2 matching over 14 bases. The CDR3 spans 18 residues. The trim removed 4 bases at V and 1 base at J, leaving 6 bases unmatched. In germline, CDR1 is SEHNR, CDR2 FQNEAQ (reference sequence). The chain's CDR3 is CASSSGLAGARSYNEQFF. The CDR3 DNA reads as TGTGCCAGCAGCTCGGGACTAGCGGGGGCAAGATCCTACAATGAGCAGTTCTTC.

About this clone itself: The junction shows a germline mismatch at one end, possibly a read error. Other DNA sequences from this sample encode an identical CDR3 as well. The CDR3 DNA reads TGCGCCAGCAGTTTGGACACCTTGAACACTGAAGCTTTCTTT. This sequence encodes CASSLDTLNTEAFF. The gene calls are TRBV5-1 and TRBJ1-1; a possible D gene is TRBD1 (5 bases). Germline lookup yields CDR1 SGHRS and CDR2 YFSETQ. This CDR3 comprises 14 residues.

The V call is TRBV25-1, the J call TRBJ2-7, with TRBD1 matching over 7 bases. Germline values: CDR1 MGHDK, CDR2 SYGVNS. Germline trimming cut 3 bases from V and 3 bases from J; bases unmatched to any gene: 5. This CDR3 region has 14 residues. CDR3 sequence (DNA): TGTGCCAGCAGTGAGGTACCAGGGGGCTACGAGCAGTACTTC. It is translated as CASSEVPGGYEQYF.

This clone has just a few counts. The chain links TRBV10-3 to TRBJ2-5; TRBD2 matches at 9 bases. The CDR3 covers 15 residues. Germline V lookup: CDR1 ENHRY, CDR2 SYGVKD. V lost 1 base and J lost 2; bases outside the gene matches: 2. CDR3 nucleotides: TGTGCCATCAGTGAGTTGACTAGCGGTCAAGAGACCCAGTACTTC. As protein: CAISELTSGQETQYF.

The V call is TRBV5-1, the J call TRBJ1-1; no definite D call. The germline gives CDR1 SGHRS, CDR2 YFSETQ. The CDR3 sequence is 15 residues long. Trimming pared 0 bases from V and 1 base from J, leaving 10 bases between. This CDR3 reads CASSLADFQNTEAFF. The DNA of the CDR3 is TGCGCCAGCAGCTTGGCCGACTTCCAGAACACTGAAGCTTTCTTT.

This chain links TRBV9 with TRBJ2-3; possibly TRBD1 for D (8 bases). CDR1 is SGDLS, CDR2 YYNGEE, per germline. V lost 0 bases and J 5 bases, leaving 22 bases between the germline ends. The CDR3 has 18 residues. As DNA, the CDR3 is TGTGCCAGCAGCGTAGCCGGACAGGGAAGGGGGGGCCTAGATACGCAGTATTTT. This encodes CASSVAGQGRGGLDTQYF.

The chain combines TRBV5-6 with TRBJ1-6, with D hard to call. Trimming stripped 2 bases from V and 9 bases from J, with 12 bases between. CDR1 SGHDT and CDR2 YYEEEE come from the germline V gene. The CDR3 has 14 amino acids. For the CDR3, the DNA is TGTGCCAGCAGCTTAGGCCAAAGGAGTTCACCCCTCCACTTT. Protein: CASSLGQRSSPLHF.

V gene TRBV9 combines with J gene TRBJ1-1; D remains ambiguous. CDR1 and CDR2 from the germline V gene are SGDLS and YYNGEE. Trimming took off 3 bases at V and 4 bases at J, with 13 bases between the two ends. CDR3 length: 14 amino acids. The CDR3 DNA reads TGTGCCAGCAGCGACAGATTATCCGCCACTGAAGCTTTCTTT. It codes for CASSDRLSATEAFF.

The chain couples TRBV7-3 to TRBJ1-1; the D gene is possibly TRBD1 (5 bases). This CDR3 region has 13 residues. V dropped 1 base and J dropped 7 bases, with 10 bases sitting between them. Germline CDR1 SGHTA, CDR2 FQGTGA. CDR3 nucleotides: TGTGCCAGCAGCTTAATGGGGCAGGGTGAAGCTTTCTTT. Translation gives CASSLMGQGEAFF.

This sequence joins TRBV4-2 and TRBJ1-2; D uncertain. The length of the CDR3 is 14 residues. Looked up from germline, CDR1 is LGHNA and CDR2 is YNFKEQ. Trimming stripped 0 bases from V and 4 bases from J, with 9 bases between. The CDR3 is CASSQEHSTYGYTF. CDR3 bases: TGTGCCAGCAGCCAAGAGCACTCCACCTATGGCTACACCTTC.

The rearrangement links TRBV4-1 to TRBJ2-2, with 11 bases lining up with TRBD2. Unmatched junction bases numbered 7, after V lost 0 bases and J lost 7 bases. This CDR3 is built from 17 residues. In germline, CDR1 is MGHRA, CDR2 YSYEKL. CDR3 sequence (DNA): TGCGCCAGCAGCCAAGAAAGAGCTAGCGGGGGGCGCGGGGAGCTGTTTTTT. Amino acids: CASSQERASGGRGELFF.